The rows below give T cell receptor beta chains drawn from one sample of a study of tumor and adjacent non-tumor tissue in lung cancer. One entry per CDR3 protein results from TCRdb running MiXCR on the multiplex PCR reads. The table has about 79,000 distinct CDR3 sequences, 72% seen once. Sequencing input: lung tumor tissue. These receptors were collected from a woman in her forties with non-small cell lung cancer. Both conserved end residues are trimmed from each CDR3. Fields, in order: CDR3 length, J gene, V gene, CDR3 protein.

>14|TRBJ1-5|TRBV12-3/TRBV12-4
ASSSNQGAMDQPQH
>13|TRBJ2-1|TRBV11-2
ASSLDPSGEIKQF
>13|TRBJ2-2|TRBV7-8
ASSLGRGNTGKLV
>14|TRBJ2-1|TRBV11-2
ASSLGPLTGPIEQF
>14|TRBJ2-7|TRBV21-1
ASSKVEGLDEGVYY
>12|TRBJ2-7|TRBV5-5
ASQSGTDSYEQY
>17|TRBJ2-7|TRBV20-1
SDRDIFVGVNDKTTGQY
>12|TRBJ2-1|TRBV10-3
AIKGANAAGGQF
>12|TRBJ2-7|TRBV5-5
ASSLNYRVYEQY
>12|TRBJ2-1|TRBV20-1
SARPQGHYNEQF
>13|TRBJ1-1|TRBV6-1
VSKRDRGMDTEAF
>11|TRBJ2-1|TRBV12-3/TRBV12-4
TSSTTGNNEQF
>12|TRBJ2-1|TRBV29-1
SVASGFYYNEQF
>8|TRBJ1-5|TRBV6-5
VSSQSAPA
>9|TRBJ2-1|TRBV29-1
NVATYNEQF
>11|TRBJ1-1|TRBV12-3/TRBV12-4
VTQSNIAAEAF
>16|TRBJ2-7|TRBV20-1
SASPGQGPGGTRHEQY